Following are 32 T cell receptor beta chains from one sample sequenced in a study of blood T cell repertoires in COVID-19. Profiling relied on immunoSEQ multiplex PCR, and the TCRdb table lists in-frame clones only, not all of them. The sample has over 400,000 clones; 85% to 90% are singletons. The sequenced sample was peripheral blood. The source is a woman between 50 and 59 years old with COVID-19, enrolled during active disease.

The chain uses TRBV19 and TRBJ1-5; D unclear. CDR1 and CDR2 (germline): LNHDA, SQIVND (reference sequence). V gave up 2 bases and J gave up 3 bases, with 14 bases separating them. The CDR3 is 16 residues long. The CDR3 DNA follows: TGTGCCAGTAGTATACGGGAGGGATGGGACAATCAGCCCCAGCATTTT. It is translated as CASSIREGWDNQPQHF.

The chain has TRBV9 and TRBJ2-7; possibly TRBD1 for D (5 bases). V gave up 4 bases and J gave up 5 bases, with 16 bases separating them. Germline V CDR1 and CDR2: SGDLS, YYNGEE. CDR3 length: 14 residues. This chain's CDR3 is CASSRTYSPNEQYF. Written as DNA, the CDR3 is TGTGCCAGCAGCCGGACATATTCTCCTAACGAGCAGTACTTC.

The chain joins TRBV28 to TRBJ1-6; possible D gene TRBD1, 5 bases. V gave up 6 bases and J gave up 4 bases, with 10 bases separating them. This CDR3 has 14 amino acids. Germline-derived CDR1 and CDR2 are MDHEN and SYDVKM. Here the CDR3 DNA reads TGTGCCAGCAGGGTACAGGTTTATAATTCACCCCTCCACTTT. Its translation is CASRVQVYNSPLHF.

This clone has just one count. The chain has TRBV2 and TRBJ1-1; D may be TRBD1 (5 bases). The CDR3 is 18 amino acids. Deletions cut 0 bases from V and 2 bases from J, with 19 bases between. Germline lookup yields CDR1 SNHLY and CDR2 FYNNEI. The CDR3 loop is CASSEALHRPGHNTEAFF. CDR3 DNA sequence: TGTGCCAGCAGTGAAGCGCTTCACCGGCCCGGACATAACACTGAAGCTTTCTTT.

The chain carries TRBV5-1 and TRBJ1-3; D gene uncertain. Germline CDR1 is SGHRS and CDR2 is YFSETQ. This CDR3 is built from 16 residues. The V and J ends lost 0 bases and 4 bases respectively, with 14 bases between them. The CDR3 DNA follows: TGCGCCAGCAGCTTGGGGCTAGGAGGACTCGGAAACACCATATATTTT. Its protein product is CASSLGLGGLGNTIYF.

This rearrangement joins TRBV30 to TRBJ2-7, with 10 bases matching TRBD2. V lost 2 bases to trimming and J lost 4 bases; unmatched junction nucleotides: 14. This CDR3 has 17 residues. Germline V gene sequence: CDR1 GTSNPN, CDR2 SVGIG (reference sequence). CDR3 in amino acids: CAWSRARISGGLYEQYF. CDR3 DNA sequence: TGTGCCTGGAGTCGAGCCAGAATTAGCGGGGGGTTATACGAGCAGTACTTC.

The chain employs TRBV19 and TRBJ1-5; D unresolved. The CDR3 loop spans 16 amino acids. Trimming removed 2 bases from V and 5 bases from J, with 16 bases in between. CDR1 and CDR2 (germline): LNHDA, SQIVND (reference sequence). The CDR3 DNA is TGTGCCAGTAGTATAATTTCCGGGAACTGGGATCAGCCCCAGCATTTT. Its translation is CASSIISGNWDQPQHF.

The rearrangement joins TRBV6-6 to TRBJ2-1; TRBD2 might be the D (7 bases). The V and J ends lost 7 bases and 5 bases respectively, with 15 bases between them. Germline V gene lookup returns CDR1 MNHNY and CDR2 SVGAGI (reference sequence). CDR3 size: 14 residues. For the CDR3, the DNA is TGTGCCAGCACCCGTCAGGGGAGGGACAATGAGCAGTTCTTC. Its translation is CASTRQGRDNEQFF.

This clone was recorded only once. The genes are TRBV6-6 and TRBJ1-1; tentatively, D is TRBD1 (5 bases). This CDR3 comprises 12 residues. V dropped 4 bases and J dropped 8 bases, with 11 bases sitting between them. Germline CDR1 reads MNHNY; CDR2 reads SVGAGI (reference sequence). Here the CDR3 DNA reads TGTGCCAGCAGTTTTTCCTCAGGGGAAGCTTTCTTT. Its translation is CASSFSSGEAFF.

The rearrangement uses TRBV19 and TRBJ1-1; weak D call: TRBD1 (5 bases). The V and J ends lost 7 bases and 4 bases respectively, with 13 bases between them. The CDR3 is 13 residues long. Germline V gives CDR1 LNHDA, CDR2 SQIVND (reference sequence). The CDR3 DNA sequence: TGTGCCAGTAATTTAAGGGGTGGCACTGAAGCTTTCTTT. Translating it yields CASNLRGGTEAFF.

The chain combines TRBV9 with TRBJ1-3, with 8 bases fitting TRBD1. Germline V lookup: CDR1 SGDLS, CDR2 YYNGEE. CDR3 size: 16 residues. Trimming removed 4 bases from V and 5 bases from J; junction bases left unmatched: 11. The CDR3 DNA follows: TGTGCCAGCAGCCTCGGACAGGGAAGACTTCGAAACACCATATATTTT. It is translated as CASSLGQGRLRNTIYF.

CDR3 DNA sequence: TGTGCCAGCAGCTCCCGAAGCGGGACCACAGATACGCAGTATTTT. Residues: CASSSRSGTTDTQYF. The chain combines TRBV7-2 with TRBJ2-3; TRBD2 aligns across 7 bases. V dropped 4 bases and J dropped 2; count of bases not matched to a gene: 6. CDR1 is SGHTA, CDR2 FQGNSA, per germline. The CDR3 sequence is 15 residues long.

The chain combines TRBV9 with TRBJ1-2, with 8 positions matching TRBD1. This CDR3 is 12 amino acids long. The V gene end was trimmed by 7 bases and the J gene end by 4 bases; junction bases not matched to a gene: 3. Per germline, CDR1 SGDLS and CDR2 YYNGEE. CDR3 amino acids: CASQDRAYGYTF. CDR3 DNA sequence: TGTGCCAGCCAGGACAGGGCCTATGGCTACACCTTC.

This chain uses TRBV9 with TRBJ1-2; TRBD1 matches 10 bases. This CDR3 has 16 amino acids. V was pared by 0 bases and J by 7 bases, with 9 bases of the junction left unmatched. Germline V gene sequence: CDR1 SGDLS, CDR2 YYNGEE. CDR3 region: CASSVADRGRLGGYTF. CDR3 nucleotide sequence: TGTGCCAGCAGCGTAGCTGACAGGGGGCGGCTGGGTGGCTACACCTTC.

V gene TRBV10-3 combines with J gene TRBJ2-3, with TRBD2 as a possible D gene (7 bases). V lost 4 bases and J 5 bases, leaving 19 bases between the germline ends. The length of the CDR3 is 16 residues. CDR1 is ENHRY, CDR2 SYGVKD, per germline. The DNA for the CDR3 is TGTGCCATCAGTGCAAGCTTAGGGGGGGCTAGAGATACGCAGTATTTT. Protein product: CAISASLGGARDTQYF.

The chain links TRBV6-1 to TRBJ1-1; D is uncertain. The CDR3 contains 12 residues. V was cut by 0 bases and J by 7 bases, with 6 bases left in between. Germline lookup yields CDR1 MNHNS and CDR2 SASEGT. CDR3 loop: CASSEARREAFF. The CDR3 bases are TGTGCCAGCAGTGAAGCGAGGCGTGAAGCTTTCTTT.

Worth noting for this clone: The sample contains more than one DNA sequence encoding this CDR3. The rearrangement uses TRBV7-9 and TRBJ1-1; TRBD1 might be the D (5 bases). The length of the CDR3 is 13 residues. CDR1 and CDR2 (germline): SEHNR, FQNEAQ (reference sequence). The V end lost 2 bases, the J end lost 4 bases, and 8 bases lay between the germline ends. DNA of the CDR3: TGTGCCAGCAGCTTAACAGGTACCACTGAAGCTTTCTTT. Translated, it gives CASSLTGTTEAFF.

For the CDR3, the DNA is TGTGCCAGCAGCCCAGGGGCTGTTCAAGAGACCCAGTACTTC. This sequence encodes CASSPGAVQETQYF. The chain carries TRBV28 and TRBJ2-5; TRBD1 is a possible D gene (6 bases). CDR3 length: 14 amino acids. Germline V gene data show CDR1 as MDHEN and CDR2 as SYDVKM. Trimming took 6 bases from V and 2 from J, leaving 13 bases between them.

In DNA form, the CDR3 reads TGTGCCAGTAGCCTAATAGGGGGCCGGGACGAGCAGTACTTC. Its protein product is CASSLIGGRDEQYF. The rearrangement links TRBV19 to TRBJ2-7, with TRBD1 identical over 7 bases. The CDR3 length is 14 residues. Germline CDR1 is LNHDA and CDR2 is SQIVND (reference sequence). Losses at the gene ends were 6 bases for V and 5 bases for J; bases not matched to a gene: 10.

This clone appeared once. The chain is built from TRBV3-1 (or the pseudogene TRBV3-2) and TRBJ2-1, with D hard to call. The CDR3 consists of 14 residues. The V end was cut by 3 bases, the J end by 2 bases, with 8 bases between. Germline V lookup: CDR1 LGHDT, CDR2 YNNKEL (reference sequence). The CDR3 nucleotides read TGTGCCAGCAGCCAGGTGGCCGCCTACAATGAGCAGTTCTTC. Residues: CASSQVAAYNEQFF.

The rearrangement uses TRBV27 and TRBJ1-6; 7 bases are a match to TRBD1. The CDR3 consists of 15 residues. V trimming: 5 bases; J trimming: 5 bases; junction bases outside the gene matches: 6. CDR1 is MNHEY and CDR2 is SMNVEV in the germline V gene (reference sequence). CDR3 protein: CASSLQGQHNSPLHF. DNA for the CDR3: TGTGCCAGCAGTCTTCAGGGACAGCATAATTCACCCCTCCACTTT.

This chain uses TRBV27 with TRBJ2-7, with TRBD1 as a possible D gene (5 bases). The CDR3 spans 12 residues. The germline V gene encodes CDR1 MNHEY and CDR2 SMNVEV (reference sequence). Trimming left V 2 bases short and J 7 bases short, with 9 bases between. This CDR3 reads CASSLRGGEQYF. The CDR3 DNA follows: TGTGCCAGCAGTTTAAGGGGTGGTGAGCAGTACTTC.

This chain joins TRBV7-9 and TRBJ1-1; D is unclear. The V end lost 6 bases, the J end lost 7 bases, and 9 bases lay between the germline ends. The germline V gene encodes CDR1 SEHNR and CDR2 FQNEAQ (reference sequence). The CDR3 totals 11 residues. The CDR3 sequence is CASSYFVEAFF. The DNA of the CDR3 is TGTGCCAGCAGTTACTTCGTTGAAGCTTTCTTT.

The chain recombines TRBV7-3 with TRBJ1-1; 7 bases line up with TRBD1. CDR3 size: 14 residues. Trimming cost V 4 bases and J 0 bases; bases outside gene matches: 2. CDR1 and CDR2 (germline): SGHTA, FQGTGA. CDR3 protein: CASSSTGLNTEAFF. The DNA for the CDR3 is TGTGCCAGCAGCTCGACAGGGCTGAACACTGAAGCTTTCTTT.

This chain links TRBV6-2 or TRBV6-3 with TRBJ2-6, with D unclear. This CDR3 region has 14 residues. The germline V gene encodes CDR1 MNHEY and CDR2 SVGEGT. With 1 base removed from V and 4 bases from J, the gap between germline ends came to 5 bases. The CDR3: CASSYFSGANVLTF. Here the CDR3 DNA reads TGTGCCAGCAGTTACTTCTCGGGGGCCAACGTCCTGACTTTC.

V and J are TRBV28 and TRBJ1-6, with a tentative D call TRBD1 (6 bases). The germline V and J ends were trimmed by 7 bases and 12 bases, with 19 bases remaining between them. The CDR3 length is 14 residues. CDR1 MDHEN and CDR2 SYDVKM come from the germline V gene. CDR3 amino acids: CASNVAGATGPLHF. Here the CDR3 DNA reads TGTGCCAGCAACGTTGCAGGGGCCACGGGACCCCTCCACTTT.

This chain uses TRBV9 with TRBJ1-1; no clear D gene. Germline-derived CDR1 and CDR2 are SGDLS and YYNGEE. V lost 3 bases and J 1 base, leaving 13 bases between the germline ends. CDR3 length: 15 amino acids. CDR3 coding DNA: TGTGCCAGCAGCGCTGTGGGCAGACAGAACACTGAAGCTTTCTTT. This codes for CASSAVGRQNTEAFF. The whole variable domain, filled in from reference TRBV9 and TRBJ1-1, reads DSGVTQTPKHLITATGQRVTLRCSPRSGDLSVYWYQQSLDQGLQFLIQYYNGEERAKGNILERFSAQQFPDLHSELNLSSLELGDSALYFCASSAVGRQNTEAFFGQGTRLTVV.

V usage is TRBV10-3 and J usage is TRBJ1-1; D is undetermined. The CDR3 covers 12 residues. Trimming pared 7 bases from V and 5 bases from J, leaving 11 bases between. CDR1 and CDR2 from the germline V gene are ENHRY and SYGVKD. CDR3 in DNA: TGTGCCATCAAGGAGCCAGAGACTGAAGCTTTCTTT. This translates into CAIKEPETEAFF.

This clone was seen a single time. The gene calls are TRBV7-9 and TRBJ1-1; possible D gene TRBD1, 6 bases. The CDR3 consists of 17 residues. V lost 4 bases, J lost 0 bases, and 18 bases lay in between. In germline, CDR1 is SEHNR, CDR2 FQNEAQ (reference sequence). The CDR3 sequence: CASSYTRQERLNTEAFF. CDR3 in DNA: TGTGCCAGCAGCTACACACGACAGGAACGATTGAACACTGAAGCTTTCTTT.

V gene TRBV19 combines with J gene TRBJ2-7; TRBD1 aligns across 7 bases. The CDR3 extends over 14 amino acids. Germline assignment: CDR1 LNHDA and CDR2 SQIVND (reference sequence). V was pared by 3 bases and J by 3 bases, with 5 bases of the junction left unmatched. The DNA for the CDR3 is TGTGCCAGTAGTATTGGGGCAGGGGGCTACGAGCAGTACTTC. Translation: CASSIGAGGYEQYF.

This chain uses TRBV6-5 with TRBJ2-2, with no clear D. The CDR3 sequence is 13 residues long. The V gene lost 6 bases and the J gene lost 5 bases, with 10 bases spanning the gap. Germline CDR1 reads MNHEY; CDR2 reads SVGAGI. The CDR3 sequence: CASRQRYTGELFF. In nucleotides, the CDR3 is TGTGCCAGCAGGCAGAGGTATACCGGGGAGCTGTTTTTT.

The chain couples TRBV7-6 to TRBJ1-2, with a weak D call TRBD1 (5 bases). Trimming pared 5 bases from V and 0 bases from J, leaving 13 bases between. The length of the CDR3 is 15 residues. The germline V gene encodes CDR1 SGHVS and CDR2 FNYEAQ. CDR3 amino acids: CASSLETAPNYGYTF. CDR3 coding DNA: TGTGCCAGCAGCCTTGAGACAGCTCCTAACTATGGCTACACCTTC.